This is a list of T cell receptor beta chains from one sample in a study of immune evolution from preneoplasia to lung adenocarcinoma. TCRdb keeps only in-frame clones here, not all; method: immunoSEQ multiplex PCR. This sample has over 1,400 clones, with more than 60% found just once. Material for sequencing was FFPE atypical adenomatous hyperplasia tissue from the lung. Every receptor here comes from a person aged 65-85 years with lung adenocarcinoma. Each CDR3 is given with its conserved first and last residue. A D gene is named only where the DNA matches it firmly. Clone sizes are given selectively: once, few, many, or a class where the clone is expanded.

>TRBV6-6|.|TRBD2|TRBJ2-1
CASIFSGIHNEQFF
TGTGCCAGCATTTTTAGCGGGATTCACAATGAGCAGTTCTTC
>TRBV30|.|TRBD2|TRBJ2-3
CAWSRLAGGNTQYF
TGTGCCTGGAGTAGACTAGCGGGAGGGAATACGCAGTATTTT
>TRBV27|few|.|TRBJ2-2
CASSLFLSGELFF
TGTGCCAGCAGTTTATTTTTGAGCGGGGAGCTGTTTTTT
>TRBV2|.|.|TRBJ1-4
CASSVLNNEKLFF
TGTGCCAGCAGTGTGTTGAATAATGAAAAACTGTTTTTT
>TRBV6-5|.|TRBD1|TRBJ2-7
CASSYSGTGEDEQYF
TGTGCCAGCAGTTACTCCGGGACAGGGGAGGACGAGCAGTACTTC
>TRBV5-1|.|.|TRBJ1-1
CASSLGPNTEAFF
TGCGCCAGCAGCTTGGGACCGAACACTGAAGCTTTCTTT
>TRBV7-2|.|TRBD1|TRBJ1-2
CASSLGDRALYGYTF
TGTGCCAGCAGCTTAGGGGACAGGGCCCTCTATGGCTACACCTTC
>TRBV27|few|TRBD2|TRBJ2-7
CATSERLAGGSSYEQYF
TGTGCCACCTCGGAGAGGCTAGCGGGCGGGAGCTCCTACGAGCAGTACTTC
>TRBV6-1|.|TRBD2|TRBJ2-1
CATRGGDSYNEQFF
TGTGCCACCCGCGGGGGGGACTCCTACAATGAGCAGTTCTTC
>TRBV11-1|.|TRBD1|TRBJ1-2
CASSRNRGHGYTF
TGTGCCAGCAGCCGAAACAGGGGCCATGGCTACACCTTC
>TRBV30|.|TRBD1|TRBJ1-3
CAWSWDRGPGNTIYF
TGTGCCTGGAGTTGGGACAGGGGGCCTGGAAACACCATATATTTT
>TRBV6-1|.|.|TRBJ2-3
CASSESRASTDTQYF
TGTGCCAGCAGTGAATCCAGGGCGAGCACAGATACGCAGTATTTT
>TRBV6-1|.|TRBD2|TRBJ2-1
CASRAPTSYEQFF
TGTGCCAGCAGGGCCCCGACTAGCTATGAGCAGTTCTTC
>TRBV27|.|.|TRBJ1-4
CASSFGNEKLFF
TGTGCCAGCAGTTTTGGTAATGAAAAACTGTTTTTT
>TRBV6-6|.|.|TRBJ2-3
CASSPRAADTQYF
TGTGCCAGCAGCCCTAGGGCGGCAGATACGCAGTATTTT
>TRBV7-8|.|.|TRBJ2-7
CASSLAGGSYEQYF
TGTGCCAGCAGCTTAGCGGGGGGCTCCTACGAGCAGTACTTC
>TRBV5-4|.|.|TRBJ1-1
CASSLRGSGTEAFF
TGTGCCAGCAGCTTGAGGGGATCGGGCACTGAAGCTTTCTTT
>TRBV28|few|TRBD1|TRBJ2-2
CASSPWDRNTGELFF
TGTGCCAGCAGTCCCTGGGACAGGAACACCGGGGAGCTGTTTTTT
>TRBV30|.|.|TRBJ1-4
CASSSGTLQEKLFF
TGTGCCTCCTCCTCCGGGACCCTTCAGGAAAAACTGTTTTTT
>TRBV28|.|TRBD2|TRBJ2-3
CASSPREAGFIDTQYF
TGTGCCAGCAGTCCTCGGGAGGCAGGATTTATAGATACGCAGTATTTT
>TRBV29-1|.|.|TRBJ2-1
CSANYIRGRRMRYNEQFF
TGCAGCGCCAACTACATCCGGGGCCGTCGGATGAGGTACAATGAGCAGTTCTTC
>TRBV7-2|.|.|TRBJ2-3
CASSRRTGPGSDTQYF
TGTGCCAGCAGTCGAAGGACGGGACCCGGGTCAGATACGCAGTATTTT
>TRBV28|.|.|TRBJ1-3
CASSLSGAGGNTIYF
TGTGCCAGCAGTTTATCAGGGGCTGGTGGAAACACCATATATTTT
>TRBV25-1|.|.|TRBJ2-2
CASGTGTNTGELFF
TGTGCCAGCGGGACCGGGACAAACACCGGGGAGCTGTTTTTT
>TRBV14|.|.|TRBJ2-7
CASSQATFGEQYF
TGTGCCAGCAGCCAAGCGACGTTTGGCGAGCAGTACTTC
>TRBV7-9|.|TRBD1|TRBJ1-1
CASSPGQGNTEAFF
TGTGCCAGCAGCCCGGGACAGGGGAACACTGAAGCTTTCTTT
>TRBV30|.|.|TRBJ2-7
CAWRRPVGKEQYF
TGTGCCTGGAGACGGCCGGTTGGGAAGGAGCAGTACTTC
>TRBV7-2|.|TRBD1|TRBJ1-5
CASSPDRVRPQHF
TGTGCCAGCAGCCCCGACAGGGTGAGGCCCCAGCATTTT
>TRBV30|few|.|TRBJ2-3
CAWGGGTDTQYF
TGTGCCTGGGGAGGGGGCACAGATACGCAGTATTTT
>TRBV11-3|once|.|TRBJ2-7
CASSPNDGYEQYF
TGTGCCAGCAGCCCAAACGACGGATACGAGCAGTACTTC
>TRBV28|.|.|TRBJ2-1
CASSKEQGGGGDEQFF
TGTGCCAGCAGTAAGGAACAGGGAGGGGGAGGAGATGAGCAGTTCTTC
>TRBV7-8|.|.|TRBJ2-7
CASSLGLARSYEQYF
TGTGCCAGCAGCTTAGGCCTAGCTCGATCCTATGAGCAGTACTTC
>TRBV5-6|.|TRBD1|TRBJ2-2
CASSRLTGGNTGELFF
TGTGCCAGCAGCAGATTGACAGGGGGAAACACCGGGGAGCTGTTTTTT
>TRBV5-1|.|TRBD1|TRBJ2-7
CASSGDRTSYEQYF
TGCGCCAGCAGCGGGGACAGGACCTCCTACGAGCAGTACTTC
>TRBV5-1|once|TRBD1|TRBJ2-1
CASSIGQVKSEQFF
TGCGCCAGCAGCATAGGACAGGTTAAGAGTGAGCAGTTCTTC
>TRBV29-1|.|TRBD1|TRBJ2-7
CSVSGQGQAPYF
TGCAGCGTTTCGGGACAGGGGCAGGCTCCGTACTTC
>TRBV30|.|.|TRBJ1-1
CAWSDESTTAEAFF
TGTGCCTGGAGTGACGAGTCAACAACGGCTGAAGCTTTCTTT
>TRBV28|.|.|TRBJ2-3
CASSLGSRQTDTQYF
TGTGCCAGCAGTTTGGGGAGCCGACAAACAGATACGCAGTATTTT
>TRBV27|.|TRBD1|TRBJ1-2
CASRLGSGGGYYGYTF
TGTGCCAGCCGCCTGGGGTCAGGGGGGGGGTATTATGGCTACACCTTC
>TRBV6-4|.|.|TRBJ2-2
CASSATVNTGELFF
TGTGCCAGCAGTGCGACAGTTAACACCGGGGAGCTGTTTTTT
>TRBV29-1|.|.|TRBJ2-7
CSVKASQGPPYEQYF
TGCAGCGTGAAAGCTTCTCAGGGGCCGCCCTACGAGCAGTACTTC
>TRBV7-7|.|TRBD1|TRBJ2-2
CASSLGQGADTGELFF
TGTGCTAGCAGCTTAGGGCAGGGGGCGGACACCGGGGAGCTGTTTTTT
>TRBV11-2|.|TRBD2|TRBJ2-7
CASSFTSGSSYEQYF
TGTGCCAGCAGCTTTACTAGCGGGAGCTCCTACGAGCAGTACTTC
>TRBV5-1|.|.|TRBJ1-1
CASSLTGPHTEAFF
TGCGCCAGCAGCCTTACCGGGCCCCACACTGAAGCTTTCTTT
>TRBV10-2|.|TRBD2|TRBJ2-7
CASSGGLAFSYEQYF
TGCGCCAGCAGTGGGGGACTAGCGTTCTCCTACGAGCAGTACTTC
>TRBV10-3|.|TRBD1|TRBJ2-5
CAISYDRAPSETQYF
TGTGCCATCAGTTACGACAGGGCGCCTTCAGAGACCCAGTACTTC
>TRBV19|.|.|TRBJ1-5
CASSISGRQGYYSNQPQHF
TGTGCCAGTAGTATCTCTGGACGGCAGGGGTATTATAGCAATCAGCCCCAGCATTTT
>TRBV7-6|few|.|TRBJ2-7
CASSLGQGSEEQYF
TGTGCCAGCAGCTTAGGGCAGGGCTCGGAGGAGCAGTACTTC
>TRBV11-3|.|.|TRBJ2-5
CASSLVRSQETQYF
TGTGCCAGCAGCTTAGTCCGGAGCCAAGAGACCCAGTACTTC
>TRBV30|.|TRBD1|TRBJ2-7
CAWSVQGRTSEQYF
TGTGCCTGGAGTGTACAGGGGCGCACGAGCGAGCAGTACTTC
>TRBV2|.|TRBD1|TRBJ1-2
CASTGQGAQAHGYTF
TGTGCCAGCACGGGACAGGGGGCCCAAGCACATGGCTACACCTTC
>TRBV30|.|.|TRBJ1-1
CAWSVKGSGAFF
TGTGCCTGGAGTGTTAAGGGGTCAGGGGCTTTCTTT
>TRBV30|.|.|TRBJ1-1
CASGQKNTEAFF
TGTGCCTCTGGACAGAAGAACACTGAAGCTTTCTTT
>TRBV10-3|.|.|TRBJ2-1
CALRTNTGDEQFF
TGTGCCCTCCGAACAAATACAGGAGATGAGCAGTTCTTC
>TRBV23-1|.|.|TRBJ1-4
CASSHPPATGTTNEKLFF
TGCGCCAGCAGTCACCCTCCGGCTACAGGGACGACTAATGAAAAACTGTTTTTT